These 5 T cell receptor beta chains originate from one sample sequenced in a study of beta chain features in type 1 diabetes. Sequencing targeted expressed TCRB transcripts, as all isolated RNA had been reverse transcribed. Data came from immunoSEQ multiplex PCR; TCRdb stores just in-frame clones and leaves some out. The table records almost 350,000 clones, about 18% of them present only once. The material sequenced was naive CD4+ T cells from blood. These receptors all come from a woman between 18 and 29 years old in good health.

This clone was picked up a small number of times. The rearrangement uses TRBV4-1 and TRBJ2-1; 10 bases are shared with TRBD2. Germline lookup yields CDR1 MGHRA and CDR2 YSYEKL. J was trimmed by 0 bases and V by 1 base; bases with no gene match: 6. The CDR3 length is 18 residues. The DNA of the CDR3 is TGCGCCAGCAGCCAAGGGACTAGCGGTTTGAGCTCCTACAATGAGCAGTTCTTC. Amino acids: CASSQGTSGLSSYNEQFF.

The chain links TRBV19 to TRBJ2-1, with D possibly being TRBD2 (6 bases). V lost 3 bases, J lost 0 bases, and 15 bases lay in between. The germline V gene has CDR1 LNHDA and CDR2 SQIVND (reference sequence). This CDR3 has 17 amino acids. CDR3 sequence (DNA): TGTGCCAGTAGTATTCCGGGGGACCCCAGCTCCTACAATGAGCAGTTCTTC. Translated: CASSIPGDPSSYNEQFF.

This clone occurred a few times. The V call is TRBV7-9, the J call TRBJ1-1; D possibly corresponds to TRBD1 (6 bases). This CDR3 contains 15 residues. V lost 3 bases and J lost 4, with 15 bases in between. Germline values: CDR1 SEHNR, CDR2 FQNEAQ (reference sequence). CDR3 sequence reads: CASSLDRLLGTEAFF. As DNA, the CDR3 is TGTGCCAGCAGCTTGGACAGACTTTTGGGCACTGAAGCTTTCTTT.

Only a few counts were recorded for this clone. The chain recombines TRBV18 with TRBJ2-1; TRBD2 aligns across 8 bases. Trimming at V came to 1 base and at J to 6 bases, leaving 8 bases not matched to a gene. Looked up from germline, CDR1 is KGHSH and CDR2 is LQKENI. The CDR3 sequence is 16 residues long. This CDR3 reads CASSPQRRGDSNEQFF. CDR3 in DNA: TGTGCCAGCTCACCACAGAGGCGGGGGGACTCCAATGAGCAGTTCTTC.

The chain combines TRBV6-1 with TRBJ2-1, with 7 nucleotides matching TRBD1. This CDR3 spans 15 amino acids. Trimming at V came to 3 bases and at J to 4 bases, leaving 6 bases not matched to a gene. Germline V gene data show CDR1 as MNHNS and CDR2 as SASEGT. The CDR3 loop reads CASSEGQGVYNEQFF. The DNA of the CDR3 is TGTGCCAGCAGTGAGGGGCAGGGGGTATACAATGAGCAGTTCTTC.